The clone carrying this T cell receptor beta chain has just a few counts. As yet, its antigen is unknown. These data are taken from a study of beta chain features in type 1 diabetes. As every portion of the isolated RNA was reverse transcribed, the sequencing read expressed TCRB transcripts. The average output of naive, central memory and regulatory T cell samples was 3 million to 4 million reads. Generated by immunoSEQ multiplex PCR, the TCRdb table keeps only in-frame clones and is missing some. The top ten clones hold about 0.02% of a sample with 900,000 or so clones, 17% of them seen once. Study-level points and caveats: Patients with Type 1 diabetes showed moderately but significantly shorter TCRB CDR3s in all four CD4+ subsets.

The CDR3 runs to 13 residues. Germline CDR1 and CDR2: MNHEY and SVGAGI. Trimming took off 6 bases at V and 8 bases at J, with 14 bases between the two ends. CD45RO/CCR7/CD25/CD127/CD95/CD27 staining was used to isolate CD4+ naive, central memory, regulatory and stem cell-like memory cells by sorting. The clonotype comes from a woman in her late teens or twenties in good health. The chain couples TRBV6-5 to TRBJ2-1, with D perhaps TRBD1 or TRBD2 (6 bases each). The sample comprised naive CD4+ T cells from blood. CDR3 DNA sequence: TGTGCCAGCAGGCAAGGGGGGAGCGATGAGCAGTTCTTC. Protein product: CASRQGGSDEQFF.